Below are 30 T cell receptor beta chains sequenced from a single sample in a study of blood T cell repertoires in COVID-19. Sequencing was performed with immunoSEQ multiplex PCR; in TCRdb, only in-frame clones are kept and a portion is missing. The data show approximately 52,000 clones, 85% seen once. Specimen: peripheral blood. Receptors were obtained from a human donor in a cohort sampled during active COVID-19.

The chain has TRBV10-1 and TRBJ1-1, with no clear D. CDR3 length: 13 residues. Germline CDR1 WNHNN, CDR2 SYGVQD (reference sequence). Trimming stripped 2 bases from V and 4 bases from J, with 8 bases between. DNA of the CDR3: TGCGCCAGCAGTGAGGAGGAGACCACTGAAGCTTTCTTT. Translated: CASSEEETTEAFF.

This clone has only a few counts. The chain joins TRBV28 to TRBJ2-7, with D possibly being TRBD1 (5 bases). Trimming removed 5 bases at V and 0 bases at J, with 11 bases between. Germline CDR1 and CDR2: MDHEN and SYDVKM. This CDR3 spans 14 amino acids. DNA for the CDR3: TGTGCCAGCAGTCCCCCAGGGTTCTCCTACGAGCAGTACTTC. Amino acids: CASSPPGFSYEQYF.

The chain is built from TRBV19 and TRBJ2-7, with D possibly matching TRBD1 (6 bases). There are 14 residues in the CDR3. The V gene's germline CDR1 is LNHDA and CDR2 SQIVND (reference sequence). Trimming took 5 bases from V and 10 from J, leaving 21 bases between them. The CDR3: CASSLANRQVPQYF. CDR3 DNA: TGTGCCAGTAGTCTCGCGAACAGACAGGTCCCTCAGTACTTC.

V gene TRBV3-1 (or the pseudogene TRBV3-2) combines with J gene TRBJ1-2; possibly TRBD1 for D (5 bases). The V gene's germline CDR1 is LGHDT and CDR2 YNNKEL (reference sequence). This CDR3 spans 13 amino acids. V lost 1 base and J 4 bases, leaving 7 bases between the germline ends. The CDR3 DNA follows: TGTGCCAGCAGCCAAGGGGGCACCTATGGCTACACCTTC. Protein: CASSQGGTYGYTF.

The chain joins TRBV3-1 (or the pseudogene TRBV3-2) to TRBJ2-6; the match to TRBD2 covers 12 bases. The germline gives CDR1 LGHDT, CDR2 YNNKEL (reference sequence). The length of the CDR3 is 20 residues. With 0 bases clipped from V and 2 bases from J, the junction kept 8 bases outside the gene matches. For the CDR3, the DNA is TGTGCCAGCAGCCAAGAATCCCTTCTAGCGGGAGGGACTGGGGCCAACGTCCTGACTTTC. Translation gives CASSQESLLAGGTGANVLTF.

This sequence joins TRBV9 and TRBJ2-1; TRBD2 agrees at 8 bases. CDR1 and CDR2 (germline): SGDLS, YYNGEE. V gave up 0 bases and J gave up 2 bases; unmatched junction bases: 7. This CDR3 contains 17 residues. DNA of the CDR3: TGTGCCAGCAGCGTAGCCGTAGCGGGATCACCCTACAATGAGCAGTTCTTC. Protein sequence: CASSVAVAGSPYNEQFF. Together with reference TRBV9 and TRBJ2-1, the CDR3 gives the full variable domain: DSGVTQTPKHLITATGQRVTLRCSPRSGDLSVYWYQQSLDQGLQFLIQYYNGEERAKGNILERFSAQQFPDLHSELNLSSLELGDSALYFCASSVAVAGSPYNEQFFGPGTRLTVL.

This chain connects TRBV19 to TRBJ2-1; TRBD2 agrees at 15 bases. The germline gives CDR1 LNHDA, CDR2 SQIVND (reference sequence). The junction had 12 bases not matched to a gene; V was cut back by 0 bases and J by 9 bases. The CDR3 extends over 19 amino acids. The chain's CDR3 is CASSIDGGTSGRSGGEQFF. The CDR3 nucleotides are TGTGCCAGTAGTATAGATGGGGGGACTAGCGGGAGGTCGGGAGGTGAGCAGTTCTTC. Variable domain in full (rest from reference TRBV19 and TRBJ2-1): DGGITQSPKYLFRKEGQNVTLSCEQNLNHDAMYWYRQDPGQGLRLIYYSQIVNDFQKGDIAEGYSVSREKKESFPLTVTSAQKNPTAFYLCASSIDGGTSGRSGGEQFFGPGTRLTVL.

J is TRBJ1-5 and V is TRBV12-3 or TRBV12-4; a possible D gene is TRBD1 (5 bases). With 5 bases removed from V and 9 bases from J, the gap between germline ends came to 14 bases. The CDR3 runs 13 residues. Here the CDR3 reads CASSESRDRPQHF. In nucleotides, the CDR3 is TGTGCCAGCAGTGAGTCCAGGGATCGGCCCCAGCATTTT.

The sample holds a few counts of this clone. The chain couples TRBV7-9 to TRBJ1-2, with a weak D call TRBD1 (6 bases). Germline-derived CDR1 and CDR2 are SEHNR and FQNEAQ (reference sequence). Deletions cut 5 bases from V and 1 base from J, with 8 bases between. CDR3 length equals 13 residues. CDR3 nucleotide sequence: TGTGCCAGCAGCCTACAGGGTAACTATGGCTACACCTTC. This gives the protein CASSLQGNYGYTF.

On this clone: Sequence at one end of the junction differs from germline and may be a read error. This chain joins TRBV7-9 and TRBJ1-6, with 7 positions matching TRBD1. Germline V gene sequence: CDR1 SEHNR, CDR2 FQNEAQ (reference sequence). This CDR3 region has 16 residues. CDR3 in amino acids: CASSVAGRQGASPLHF. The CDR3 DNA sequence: TGTGCCAGCAGCGTAGCCGGTAGACAGGGTGCGTCACCCCTCCACTTT.

Written as DNA, the CDR3 is TGTGCCAGCAGTTTCCAGACTAGCGGGAGAAGGGATGAGCAGTTCTTC. It encodes CASSFQTSGRRDEQFF. V gene TRBV28 combines with J gene TRBJ2-1, with TRBD2 matching over 12 bases. CDR1 and CDR2 (germline): MDHEN, SYDVKM. Losses at the gene ends were 3 bases for V and 8 bases for J; bases not matched to a gene: 8. The CDR3 is 16 amino acids.

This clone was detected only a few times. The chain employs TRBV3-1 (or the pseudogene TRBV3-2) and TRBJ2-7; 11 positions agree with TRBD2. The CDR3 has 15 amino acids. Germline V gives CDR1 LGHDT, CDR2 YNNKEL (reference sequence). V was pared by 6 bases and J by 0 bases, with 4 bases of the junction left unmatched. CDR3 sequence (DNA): TGTGCCAGCAGACCAACTAGCGGGAGCTCCTACGAGCAGTACTTC. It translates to CASRPTSGSSYEQYF.

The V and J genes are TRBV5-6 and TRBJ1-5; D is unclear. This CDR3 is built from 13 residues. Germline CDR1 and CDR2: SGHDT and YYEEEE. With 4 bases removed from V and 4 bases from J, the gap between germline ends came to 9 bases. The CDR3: CASSPKRNQPQHF. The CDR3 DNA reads TGTGCCAGCAGCCCGAAACGGAATCAGCCCCAGCATTTT.

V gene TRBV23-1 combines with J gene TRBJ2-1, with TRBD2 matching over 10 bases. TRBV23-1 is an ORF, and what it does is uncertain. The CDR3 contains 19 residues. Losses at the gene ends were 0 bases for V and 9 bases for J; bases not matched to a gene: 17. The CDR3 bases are TGCGCCAGCAGTCAATCTAGGTGTCGGGAGCTAGCGGGGGCGGGTGAGCAGTTCTTC. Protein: CASSQSRCRELAGAGEQFF.

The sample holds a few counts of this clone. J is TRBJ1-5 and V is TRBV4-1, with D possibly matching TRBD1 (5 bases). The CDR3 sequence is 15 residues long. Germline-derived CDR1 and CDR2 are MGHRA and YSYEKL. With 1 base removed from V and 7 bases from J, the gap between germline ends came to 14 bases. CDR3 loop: CASSQVGGGRQPQHF. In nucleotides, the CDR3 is TGCGCCAGCAGCCAAGTGGGCGGGGGTAGACAGCCCCAGCATTTT.

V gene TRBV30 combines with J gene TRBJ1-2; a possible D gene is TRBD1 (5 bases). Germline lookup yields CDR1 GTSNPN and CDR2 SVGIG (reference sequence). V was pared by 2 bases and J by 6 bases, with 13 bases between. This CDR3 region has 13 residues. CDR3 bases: TGTGCCTGGAGTTGGGGGGTAGGGGATGGCTACACCTTC. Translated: CAWSWGVGDGYTF. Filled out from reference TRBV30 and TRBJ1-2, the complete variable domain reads SQTIHQWPATLVQPVGSPLSLECTVEGTSNPNLYWYRQAAGRGLQLLFYSVGIGQISSEVPQNLSASRPQDRQFILSSKKLLLSDSGFYLCAWSWGVGDGYTFGSGTRLTVV.

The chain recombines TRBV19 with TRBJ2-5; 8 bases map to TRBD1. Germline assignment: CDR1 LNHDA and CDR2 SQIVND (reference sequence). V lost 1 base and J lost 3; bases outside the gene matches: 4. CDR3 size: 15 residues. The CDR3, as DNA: TGTGCCAGTAGTATAGGCCCGACAGGGGAAGAGACCCAGTACTTC. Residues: CASSIGPTGEETQYF.

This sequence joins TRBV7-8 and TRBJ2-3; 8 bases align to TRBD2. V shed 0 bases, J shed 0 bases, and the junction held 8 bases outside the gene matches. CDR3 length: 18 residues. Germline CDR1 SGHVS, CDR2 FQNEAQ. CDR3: CASSLALSSGLSTDTQYF. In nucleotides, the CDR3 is TGTGCCAGCAGCTTAGCGCTTTCTAGCGGGCTTAGCACAGATACGCAGTATTTT.

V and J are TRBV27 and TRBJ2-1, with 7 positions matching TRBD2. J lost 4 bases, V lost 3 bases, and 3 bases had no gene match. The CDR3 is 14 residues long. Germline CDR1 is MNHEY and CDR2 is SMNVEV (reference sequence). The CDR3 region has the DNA TGTGCCAGCAGTTTGGGACTAAATTACAATGAGCAGTTCTTC. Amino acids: CASSLGLNYNEQFF.

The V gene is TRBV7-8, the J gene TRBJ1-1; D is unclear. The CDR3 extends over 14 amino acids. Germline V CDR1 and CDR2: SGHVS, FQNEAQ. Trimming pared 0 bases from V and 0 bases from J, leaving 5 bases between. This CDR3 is CASSLAEMNTEAFF. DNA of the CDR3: TGTGCCAGCAGCTTAGCTGAGATGAACACTGAAGCTTTCTTT.

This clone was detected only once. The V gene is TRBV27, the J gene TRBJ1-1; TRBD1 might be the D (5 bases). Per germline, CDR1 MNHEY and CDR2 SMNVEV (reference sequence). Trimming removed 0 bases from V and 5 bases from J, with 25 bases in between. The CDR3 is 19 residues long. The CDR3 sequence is CASSLSNGLPGDLRTEAFF. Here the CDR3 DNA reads TGTGCCAGCAGTTTATCGAATGGGTTACCGGGGGATCTCCGGACTGAAGCTTTCTTT.

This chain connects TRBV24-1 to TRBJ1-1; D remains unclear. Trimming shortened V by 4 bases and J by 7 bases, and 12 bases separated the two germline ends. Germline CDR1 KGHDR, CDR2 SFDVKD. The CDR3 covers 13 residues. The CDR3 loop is CATSDGARDEAFF. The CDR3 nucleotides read TGTGCCACCAGTGACGGAGCGCGGGATGAAGCTTTCTTT.

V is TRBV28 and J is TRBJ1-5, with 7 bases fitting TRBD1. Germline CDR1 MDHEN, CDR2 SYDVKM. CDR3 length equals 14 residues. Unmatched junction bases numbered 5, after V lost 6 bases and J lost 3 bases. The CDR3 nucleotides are TGTGCCAGCAGGTCCGGACAGGTCAATCAGCCCCAGCATTTT. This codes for CASRSGQVNQPQHF.

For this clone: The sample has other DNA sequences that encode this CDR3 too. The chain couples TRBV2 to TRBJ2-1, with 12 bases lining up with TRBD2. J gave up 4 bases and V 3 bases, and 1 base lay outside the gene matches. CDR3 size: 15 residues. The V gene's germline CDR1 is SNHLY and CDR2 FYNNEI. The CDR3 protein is CASSEGLAGYNEQFF. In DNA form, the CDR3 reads TGTGCCAGCAGTGAGGGACTAGCGGGTTACAATGAGCAGTTCTTC.

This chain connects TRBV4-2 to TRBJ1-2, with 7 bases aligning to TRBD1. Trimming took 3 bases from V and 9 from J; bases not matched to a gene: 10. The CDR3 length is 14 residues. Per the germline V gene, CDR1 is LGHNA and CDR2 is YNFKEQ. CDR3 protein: CASSHPGQSESYTF. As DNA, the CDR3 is TGTGCCAGCAGCCACCCGGGACAGTCTGAGAGCTACACCTTC.

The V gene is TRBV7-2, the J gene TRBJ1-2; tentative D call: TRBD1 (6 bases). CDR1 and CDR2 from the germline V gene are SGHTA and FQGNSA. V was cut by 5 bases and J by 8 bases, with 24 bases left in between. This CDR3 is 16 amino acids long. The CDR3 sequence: CASSPVSVRQAWGYTF. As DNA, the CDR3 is TGTGCCAGCAGCCCAGTGTCGGTGAGACAGGCTTGGGGCTACACCTTC. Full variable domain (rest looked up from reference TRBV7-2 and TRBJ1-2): GAGVSQSPSNKVTEKGKDVELRCDPISGHTALYWYRQSLGQGLEFLIYFQGNSAPDKSGLPSDRFSAERTGGSVSTLTIQRTQQEDSAVYLCASSPVSVRQAWGYTFGSGTRLTVV.

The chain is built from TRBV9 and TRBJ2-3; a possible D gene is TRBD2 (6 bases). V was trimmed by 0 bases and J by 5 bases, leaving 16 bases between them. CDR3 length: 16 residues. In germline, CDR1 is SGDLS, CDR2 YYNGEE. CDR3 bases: TGTGCCAGCAGCGTAGTAAGTACGGCGGGATTAGATACGCAGTATTTT. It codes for CASSVVSTAGLDTQYF.

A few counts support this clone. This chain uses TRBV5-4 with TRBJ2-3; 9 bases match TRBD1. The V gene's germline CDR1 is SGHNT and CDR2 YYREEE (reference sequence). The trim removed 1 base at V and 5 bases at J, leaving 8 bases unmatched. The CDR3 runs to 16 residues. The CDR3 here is CASSLWGQGSKDTQYF. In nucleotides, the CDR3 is TGTGCCAGCAGCTTGTGGGGACAGGGCTCAAAAGATACGCAGTATTTT.

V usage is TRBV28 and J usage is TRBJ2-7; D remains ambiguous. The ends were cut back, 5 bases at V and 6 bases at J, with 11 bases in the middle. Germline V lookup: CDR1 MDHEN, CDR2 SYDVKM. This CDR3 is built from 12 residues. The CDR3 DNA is TGTGCCAGCAGTGCGACTGTCGGCGAGCAGTACTTC. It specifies CASSATVGEQYF.

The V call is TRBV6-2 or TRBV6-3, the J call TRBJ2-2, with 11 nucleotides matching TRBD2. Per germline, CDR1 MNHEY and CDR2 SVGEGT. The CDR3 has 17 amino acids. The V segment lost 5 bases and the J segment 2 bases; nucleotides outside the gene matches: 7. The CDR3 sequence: CASSTRSGRGNTGELFF. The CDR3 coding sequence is TGTGCCAGCAGTACCCGTAGCGGGAGGGGCAACACCGGGGAGCTGTTTTTT.